Listed here are 14 T cell receptor beta chains from one sample, sequenced in a study of beta chain features in type 1 diabetes (dated by TCRdb to between 2017 and 2018). Receptors were amplified or captured by the immunoSEQ multiplex PCR assay. All of the isolated RNA was reverse transcribed with the High Capacity cDNA Reverse Transcription Kit, so expressed TCRB transcripts were sequenced. In its TCRdb copy, this immuneACCESS table keeps in-frame sequences only and misses some clones. Where compared with another copy, unresolved V genes explain less than half of these, and the others have no known cause. The sample yields 550,000 to 850,000 clones; roughly an eighth were counted once. The ten biggest clones cover 0.022% of the sample. The full study reports these points: Type 1 diabetes patients showed a moderate but significant shortening of TCRB CDR3 length in all four CD4+ subsets.

These receptors' antigens are unknown. The sequencing input was naive CD4+ T cells from blood. What this sample's cell subset or site label stands for: true naive CD4+ T cells. These receptors all come from a man between 18 and 35 years old with type 1 diabetes.

The chain is built from TRBV14 and TRBJ1-3; 7 nucleotides align to TRBD1. The trim removed 6 bases at V and 8 bases at J, leaving 10 bases unmatched. The CDR3 totals 14 residues. CDR1 and CDR2 from the germline V gene are SGHDN and FVKESK. The CDR3 coding sequence is TGTGCCAGCAGTCGACAGGGAGGGGCATACACCATATATTTT. This codes for CASSRQGGAYTIYF.

This rearrangement joins TRBV30 to TRBJ1-1; D might be TRBD1 (5 bases). CDR1 is GTSNPN, CDR2 SVGIG, per germline (reference sequence). Trimming stripped 4 bases from V and 0 bases from J, with 6 bases between. The CDR3 runs to 12 residues. The CDR3 nucleotides read TGTGCCTGGACGACAGTGAACACTGAAGCTTTCTTT. Translated: CAWTTVNTEAFF.

In this sample, this clone turned up a few times. The chain employs TRBV15 and TRBJ1-5; 10 nucleotides align to TRBD1. Losses at the gene ends were 0 bases for V and 5 bases for J; bases not matched to a gene: 4. This CDR3 comprises 16 residues. Germline lookup yields CDR1 LNHNV and CDR2 YYDKDF (reference sequence). CDR3 loop: CATSREPGQGYQPQHF. CDR3 DNA: TGTGCCACCAGCAGAGAGCCGGGACAGGGGTATCAGCCCCAGCATTTT.

Only a few counts were recorded for this clone. This chain links TRBV9 with TRBJ1-6, with 7 positions matching TRBD1. The germline CDR1 and CDR2 sequences are SGDLS and YYNGEE. The CDR3 has 15 amino acids. The ends lost 2 bases at V and 13 bases at J; junction bases unmatched: 12. The DNA for the CDR3 is TGTGCCAGCAGCGTCGAGGGACAGCTGGACGTCCCCCTCCACTTT. As protein: CASSVEGQLDVPLHF.

This clone showed up many times. The genes are TRBV30 and TRBJ2-1, with D perhaps matching TRBD1 (6 bases). This CDR3 contains 13 residues. V was cut by 5 bases and J by 0 bases, with 8 bases left in between. Germline assignment: CDR1 GTSNPN and CDR2 SVGIG (reference sequence). The CDR3 DNA reads as TGTGCCTGGGACAGGAGCTCCTACAATGAGCAGTTCTTC. Residues: CAWDRSSYNEQFF.

The J gene is TRBJ1-1, the V gene TRBV30; D is uncertain. The CDR3 extends over 14 amino acids. Trimming removed 2 bases from V and 4 bases from J, with 14 bases in between. Germline loops: CDR1 GTSNPN, CDR2 SVGIG (reference sequence). The CDR3 region has the DNA TGTGCCTGGAGTATAACCGCCCCGATCACTGAAGCTTTCTTT. This translates into CAWSITAPITEAFF.

This clone was recorded a few times. The V and J genes are TRBV30 and TRBJ1-5; D possibly corresponds to TRBD1 (5 bases). Germline CDR1 reads GTSNPN; CDR2 reads SVGIG (reference sequence). The CDR3 runs to 12 residues. Trimming shortened V by 5 bases and J by 7 bases, and 12 bases separated the two germline ends. CDR3 sequence: CAWARGGQPQHF. The CDR3 DNA reads TGTGCCTGGGCGCGGGGGGGGCAGCCCCAGCATTTT.

The chain joins TRBV28 to TRBJ2-4; 16 bases match TRBD2. This CDR3 has 17 amino acids. From germline, CDR1 is MDHEN and CDR2 SYDVKM. J gave up 2 bases and V 5 bases, and 3 bases lay outside the gene matches. The CDR3 loop reads CASSPGLAGGPKNIQYF. DNA for the CDR3: TGTGCCAGCAGTCCGGGACTAGCGGGGGGGCCCAAAAACATTCAGTACTTC.

This clone was seen only a few times. The chain couples TRBV11-1 to TRBJ2-1; TRBD2 matches 10 bases. V lost 5 bases and J lost 9; bases outside the gene matches: 13. Germline V gene sequence: CDR1 SGHAT, CDR2 FQDESV (reference sequence). The CDR3 covers 16 residues. The CDR3 sequence is CASSQLLAGTSGEQFF. CDR3 DNA sequence: TGTGCCAGCAGCCAACTACTAGCGGGGACTTCGGGTGAGCAGTTCTTC.

The rearrangement joins TRBV6-5 to TRBJ2-7; TRBD2 is a possible D gene (5 bases). The V and J ends lost 0 bases and 0 bases respectively, with 12 bases between them. The CDR3 has 16 residues. CDR1 and CDR2 from the germline V gene are MNHEY and SVGAGI. This CDR3 is CASSYSGLWSSYEQYF. CDR3 DNA sequence: TGTGCCAGCAGTTACTCCGGACTCTGGAGCTCCTACGAGCAGTACTTC.

The V and J genes are TRBV27 and TRBJ1-6; D call uncertain. V shed 3 bases and J shed 11 bases, with 8 bases lying between them. The CDR3 extends over 12 amino acids. Germline loops: CDR1 MNHEY, CDR2 SMNVEV (reference sequence). The CDR3 region is CASSFDGAPLHF. The DNA of the CDR3 is TGTGCCAGCAGTTTTGACGGGGCACCCCTCCACTTT.

V gene TRBV7-3 combines with J gene TRBJ2-1; 9 nucleotides match TRBD2. This CDR3 region has 16 residues. Germline loops: CDR1 SGHTA, CDR2 FQGTGA. Unmatched junction bases numbered 7, after V lost 2 bases and J lost 5 bases. The CDR3 region has the DNA TGTGCCAGCAGCTTATCAGGTAGCGGGGGACACAATGAGCAGTTCTTC. Its translation is CASSLSGSGGHNEQFF.

This clone has just a few counts. The V and J genes are TRBV6-1 and TRBJ1-1, with a tentative D call TRBD1 (5 bases). Between the trimmed V and J ends, which lost 8 bases and 0 bases, there was a span of 16 bases. This CDR3 has 15 residues. Germline-derived CDR1 and CDR2 are MNHNS and SASEGT. The CDR3 protein is CASRGSENMNTEAFF. The CDR3 DNA reads as TGTGCCAGCCGGGGCAGCGAGAATATGAACACTGAAGCTTTCTTT.

This clone has a handful of counts. The V call is TRBV5-1, the J call TRBJ2-2; D gene uncertain. Germline V lookup: CDR1 SGHRS, CDR2 YFSETQ. Trimming took off 4 bases at V and 2 bases at J, with 12 bases between the two ends. The CDR3 contains 15 residues. The DNA of the CDR3 is TGCGCCAGCAGCACTCCACAGAGCAACACCGGGGAGCTGTTTTTT. Residues: CASSTPQSNTGELFF.